These 7 T cell receptor beta chains share one sample of origin, sequenced in a study of T cell responses to AZD1222 COVID-19 vaccine. Only in-frame clones appear in the TCRdb table, and some are missing; sequencing was by immunoSEQ multiplex PCR. This sample has tens of thousands of clones, with over 70% found just once. Sequences were derived from peripheral blood, sampled 28 days after the second AZD1222 dose. These receptors originate from an adult who received the AZD1222 COVID-19 vaccine.

The genes are TRBV9 and TRBJ1-1; D possibly corresponds to TRBD1 (5 bases). Per the germline V gene, CDR1 is SGDLS and CDR2 is YYNGEE. Trimming pared 2 bases from V and 1 base from J, leaving 12 bases between. The CDR3 runs 15 residues. In DNA form, the CDR3 reads TGTGCCAGCAGCGTTGGCCCCGGGGGGAACACTGAAGCTTTCTTT. Its translation: CASSVGPGGNTEAFF.

The chain is built from TRBV7-2 and TRBJ1-5; D unclear. The CDR3 covers 14 residues. The germline V gene encodes CDR1 SGHTA and CDR2 FQGNSA. V lost 4 bases, J lost 11 bases, and 18 bases lay in between. The CDR3 nucleotides are TGTGCCAGCAGCTCAGGCCTAGGAGGGAAGGCCCAGCATTTT. This translates into CASSSGLGGKAQHF.

V gene TRBV12-5 combines with J gene TRBJ2-1; D is possibly TRBD1 (5 bases). Germline CDR1 reads LGHNT; CDR2 reads FRNRAP. The CDR3 sequence is 13 residues long. Trimming cost V 5 bases and J 5 bases, with 10 bases left between them. CDR3 DNA sequence: TGTGCTAGTGGTCTACCGACAGACAATGAGCAGTTCTTC. The encoded protein is CASGLPTDNEQFF.

The V call is TRBV28, the J call TRBJ1-1; 8 positions match TRBD1. The CDR3 has 13 residues. The germline gives CDR1 MDHEN, CDR2 SYDVKM. Trimming took 7 bases from V and 0 from J; bases not matched to a gene: 1. CDR3 amino acids: CASKTGVNTEAFF. CDR3 nucleotide sequence: TGTGCCAGCAAGACAGGGGTGAACACTGAAGCTTTCTTT.

The J gene is TRBJ1-1, the V gene TRBV5-1, with 8 nucleotides matching TRBD1. J gave up 6 bases and V 2 bases, and 12 bases lay outside the gene matches. The CDR3 has 16 residues. CDR1 and CDR2 (germline): SGHRS, YFSETQ. The CDR3 DNA is TGCGCCAGCAGCTTACATCCTGGACAGGGAAGGGCTGAAGCTTTCTTT. The encoded protein is CASSLHPGQGRAEAFF.

The chain carries TRBV30 and TRBJ2-2; possible D gene TRBD2, 5 bases. Between the trimmed V and J ends, which lost 0 bases and 4 bases, there was a span of 9 bases. Per germline, CDR1 GTSNPN and CDR2 SVGIG (reference sequence). This CDR3 region has 14 residues. The chain's CDR3 is CAWSVSSRTGELFF. The DNA of the CDR3 is TGTGCCTGGAGTGTCTCTAGCCGCACCGGGGAGCTGTTTTTT.

The chain has TRBV18 and TRBJ2-3; unclear D gene. Trimming took off 2 bases at V and 3 bases at J, with 0 bases between the two ends. The V gene's germline CDR1 is KGHSH and CDR2 LQKENI. This CDR3 is 11 amino acids long. The CDR3 nucleotides read TGTGCCAGCTCACCAACAGATACGCAGTATTTT. This gives the protein CASSPTDTQYF.